Listed below are T cell receptor beta chains from one sample, sequenced in a study of response to subunit inactivated influenza vaccine. TCRdb analysed the RT-PCR reads with MiXCR anew, one entry per CDR3 protein. The data contain over 150,000 distinct CDR3 sequences, around 10% of them singletons. The sample in question was CD8+ T cells sorted from PBMCs, obtained about 23 months after vaccination. The source of these receptors is a man between 50 and 75 years old who received an inactivated influenza vaccine. CDR3s include the opening cysteine and the closing phenylalanine or tryptophan. The order of the fields is V gene, D gene, clone size, J gene, CDR3 protein, CDR3 DNA. The D gene is left open where the match is weak. Clone size is given for some rows only: seen once, a few or many times, or a class if the clone is expanded.

TRBV9	TRBD1	many	TRBJ2-1	CASSPVTGGNEQFF	TGTGCCAGCAGCCCCGTGACAGGGGGCAATGAGCAGTTCTTC
TRBV20-1	TRBD2	.	TRBJ2-2	CSASKLAGESVGELFF	TGCAGTGCTAGCAAACTAGCGGGAGAGTCCGTCGGGGAGCTGTTTTTT
TRBV29-1	.	few	TRBJ2-5	CSVEGFMQGMVGTQYF	TGCAGCGTTGAAGGGTTCATGCAGGGCATGGTGGGGACCCAGTACTTC
TRBV6-1	TRBD1	few	TRBJ2-5	CASSLTGFQETQYF	TGTGCCAGCAGTCTGACAGGGTTCCAAGAGACCCAGTACTTC
TRBV15	.	few	TRBJ2-2	CATSRDMMGVGHTGELFF	TGTGCCACCAGCAGAGATATGATGGGGGTAGGGCACACCGGGGAGCTGTTTTTT
TRBV6-5	.	many	TRBJ2-7	CASGYYEQYF	TGTGCCAGCGGATATTACGAGCAGTACTTC
TRBV24-1	.	few	TRBJ2-1	CATRGGRGNEQFF	TGTGCCACCAGGGGGGGGCGGGGTAATGAGCAGTTCTTC
TRBV24-1	TRBD1	many	TRBJ2-1	CATSETGTGGNEQFF	TGTGCCACCAGTGAGACCGGGACAGGGGGCAATGAGCAGTTCTTC
TRBV29-1	.	few	TRBJ2-1	CSVAAGGIPSNEQFF	TGCAGCGTTGCTGCCGGCGGTATCCCTTCCAATGAGCAGTTCTTC
TRBV15	TRBD1	.	TRBJ1-4	CATSRTRGLNEKLFF	TGTGCCACCAGCAGAACCAGGGGGTTAAATGAAAAACTGTTTTTT
TRBV29-1	.	.	TRBJ2-2	CSVETGDGELFF	TGCAGCGTTGAGACGGGGGACGGGGAGCTGTTTTTT
TRBV29-1	.	few	TRBJ2-1	CSVEGRISSYNEQFF	TGCAGCGTTGAAGGCCGGATTAGCTCCTACAATGAGCAGTTCTTC
TRBV3-1	.	.	TRBJ2-3	CASSQEGGPGDTQYF	TGTGCCAGCAGCCAAGAGGGGGGCCCCGGAGATACGCAGTATTTT
TRBV20-1	TRBD2	few	TRBJ2-7	CSARDLSGSSYEQYF	TGCAGTGCTAGAGACCTTAGCGGGAGCTCCTACGAGCAGTACTTC
TRBV13	TRBD2	few	TRBJ2-3	CASSNLGGAVTDTQYF	TGTGCCAGCAGCAACCTCGGGGGGGCCGTGACAGATACGCAGTATTTT
TRBV7-7	.	few	TRBJ2-2	CASSLSTNTGELFF	TGTGCTAGCAGCTTAAGCACGAACACCGGGGAGCTGTTTTTT
TRBV7-8	.	many	TRBJ2-3	CASSFLGVSTDTQYF	TGTGCCAGCAGCTTTTTAGGTGTTAGCACAGATACGCAGTATTTT
TRBV9	.	.	TRBJ1-6	CASSVEGDYNSPLHF	TGTGCCAGCAGCGTAGAGGGGGATTATAATTCACCCCTCCACTTT
TRBV5-1	.	.	TRBJ2-2	CASSLQAVTDTGELFF	TGCGCCAGCAGCTTGCAGGCGGTTACGGACACCGGGGAGCTGTTTTTT
TRBV4-2	.	.	TRBJ1-1	CASSQDRAGASTEAFF	TGTGCCAGCAGCCAAGATCGGGCGGGGGCGAGCACTGAAGCTTTCTTT
TRBV11-2	.	.	TRBJ1-2	CASSLDVPIYPRSYGYTF	TGTGCCAGCAGCTTAGATGTCCCAATATACCCCCGTAGCTATGGCTACACCTTC
TRBV27	.	.	TRBJ2-3	CASNSFRGVDTQYF	TGTGCCAGCAACTCCTTTCGGGGAGTGGATACGCAGTATTTT
TRBV4-2	.	few	TRBJ1-1	CASKKGREAFF	TGTGCCAGCAAAAAAGGGCGTGAAGCTTTCTTT
TRBV15	.	.	TRBJ2-7	CATSSGVGSREQYF	TGTGCCACCAGCAGTGGGGTGGGCAGTCGGGAGCAGTACTTC
TRBV2	.	.	TRBJ1-5	CASSGLERGGQPQHF	TGTGCCAGCAGTGGTCTCGAACGGGGGGGTCAGCCCCAGCATTTT
TRBV29-1	.	many	TRBJ2-3	CSVEVGITDTQYF	TGCAGCGTTGAAGTGGGGATAACGGATACGCAGTATTTT
TRBV20-1	.	many	TRBJ2-7	CSAFGTNSYEQYF	TGCAGTGCTTTCGGGACAAACTCCTACGAGCAGTACTTC
TRBV3-1	TRBD2	.	TRBJ2-1	CASSLTRGLAGGRDNEQFF	TGTGCCAGCAGTCTGACTCGTGGACTAGCGGGGGGGCGGGACAATGAGCAGTTCTTC
TRBV29-1	.	few	TRBJ1-2	CSVEVADYPNYGYTF	TGCAGCGTTGAAGTTGCAGATTATCCTAACTATGGCTACACCTTC
TRBV5-6	TRBD2	.	TRBJ2-1	CASSFGLAVNEQFF	TGTGCCAGCAGCTTTGGACTAGCAGTCAATGAGCAGTTCTTC